One sample yielded the 5 T cell receptor beta chains listed below, sequenced in a study of T cell responses to AZD1222 COVID-19 vaccine. This table comes from immunoSEQ multiplex PCR, and its TCRdb copy is limited to in-frame clones, with some not included. The sample gives tens of thousands of clones, roughly 84% of which show up once; about 18% is in the top ten. The source material was peripheral blood, sampled on day 0 of AZD1222 vaccination. All receptors come from an adult in good health.

The gene calls are TRBV11-2 and TRBJ1-2; D is unclear. Trimming shortened V by 5 bases and J by 2 bases, and 9 bases separated the two germline ends. The CDR3 is made up of 13 amino acids. Germline V CDR1 and CDR2: SGHAT, FQNNGV. The CDR3 sequence: CASSPDKNYGYTF. The CDR3 coding sequence is TGTGCCAGCAGCCCCGACAAAAACTATGGCTACACCTTC.

The rearrangement links TRBV24-1 to TRBJ2-7, with TRBD1 matching over 7 bases. The CDR3 sequence is 16 residues long. V lost 4 bases, J lost 0 bases, and 8 bases stayed unmatched. The germline CDR1 and CDR2 sequences are KGHDR and SFDVKD. CDR3 protein: CATSDPNRGNSYEQYF. CDR3 sequence (DNA): TGTGCCACCAGTGACCCGAACAGGGGCAACTCCTACGAGCAGTACTTC.

The V gene is TRBV5-1, the J gene TRBJ1-5; D not certain. The V gene's germline CDR1 is SGHRS and CDR2 YFSETQ. The CDR3 spans 15 residues. Trimming took 5 bases from V and 3 from J, leaving 15 bases between them. The CDR3 spells CASREGESPNQPQHF. For the CDR3, the DNA is TGCGCCAGCAGAGAGGGAGAGTCCCCCAATCAGCCCCAGCATTTT.

The rearrangement links TRBV4-2 to TRBJ2-7; D gene uncertain. V was cut by 3 bases and J by 4 bases, with 7 bases left in between. The germline V gene encodes CDR1 LGHNA and CDR2 YNFKEQ. The CDR3 covers 12 residues. The DNA of the CDR3 is TGTGCCAGCAGCCAGCCCGGGTACGAGCAGTACTTC. It yields the protein CASSQPGYEQYF.

The chain links TRBV27 to TRBJ2-1, with TRBD2 matching over 9 bases. Germline V lookup: CDR1 MNHEY, CDR2 SMNVEV (reference sequence). Unmatched junction bases numbered 3, after V lost 2 bases and J lost 1 base. This CDR3 is built from 16 residues. CDR3 amino acids: CASSLSGRSSYNEQFF. The DNA of the CDR3 is TGTGCCAGCAGTTTAAGCGGGAGGAGTTCCTACAATGAGCAGTTCTTC.